This T cell receptor (beta chain) derives from a study of cytotoxic CD8 clonotypes in ibrutinib-treated CLL. Study-level background: Included were some eleven relapsed/refractory and approximately 15 treatment-naive patients, of whom approximately 17 were IGHV unmutated. Samples yielded averages of 200,000 to 300,000 productive templates and over 90,000 productive rearrangements.

Profiled with immunoSEQ multiplex PCR; TCRdb holds only in-frame clones, not every one. Found here are about 97,000 clones, roughly 80% of them singletons; the top ten hold around 30%. This clone was detected once. Germline V gives CDR1 SNHLY, CDR2 FYNNEI. The CDR3 has 12 amino acids. The V gene lost 8 bases and the J gene lost 0 bases, with 7 bases spanning the gap. The sequence derives from a human donor with chronic lymphocytic leukemia. The chain couples TRBV2 to TRBJ1-1, with D unresolved. Source: PBMCs, taken after 12 months of ibrutinib treatment. CDR3 amino acids: CASCGMNTEAFF. The CDR3 bases are TGTGCCAGCTGCGGAATGAACACTGAAGCTTTCTTT. Full variable domain (missing parts from reference TRBV2 and TRBJ1-1): EPEVTQTPSHQVTQMGQEVILRCVPISNHLYFYWYRQILGQKVEFLVSFYNNEISEKSEIFDDQFSVERPDGSNFTLKIRSTKLEDSAMYFCASCGMNTEAFFGQGTRLTVV.